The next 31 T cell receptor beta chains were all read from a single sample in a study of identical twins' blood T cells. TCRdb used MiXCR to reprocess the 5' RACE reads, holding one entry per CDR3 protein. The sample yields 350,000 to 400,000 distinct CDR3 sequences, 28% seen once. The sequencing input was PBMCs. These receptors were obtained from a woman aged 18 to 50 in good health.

The CDR3 nucleotides read TGCAGCGTCACTACTAGCGGGGAACAGTATTTT. Translated: CSVTTSGEQYF. This chain joins TRBV29-1 and TRBJ2-3; TRBD2 matches at 10 bases. The CDR3 spans 11 residues. V lost 6 bases and J lost 12; bases outside the gene matches: 6. In germline, CDR1 is SQVTM, CDR2 ANQGSEA.

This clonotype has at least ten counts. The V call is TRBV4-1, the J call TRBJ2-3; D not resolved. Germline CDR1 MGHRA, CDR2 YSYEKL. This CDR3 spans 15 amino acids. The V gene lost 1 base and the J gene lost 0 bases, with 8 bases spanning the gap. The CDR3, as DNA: TGCGCCAGCAGCCAAGTGACCGGGAGCACAGATACGCAGTATTTT. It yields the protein CASSQVTGSTDTQYF.

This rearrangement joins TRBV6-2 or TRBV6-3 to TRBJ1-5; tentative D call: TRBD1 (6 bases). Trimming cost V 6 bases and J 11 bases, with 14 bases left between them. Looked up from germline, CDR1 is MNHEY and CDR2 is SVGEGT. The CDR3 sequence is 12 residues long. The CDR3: CASRSGTRTQHF. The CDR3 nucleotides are TGTGCCAGCAGGTCGGGGACAAGGACCCAGCATTTT.

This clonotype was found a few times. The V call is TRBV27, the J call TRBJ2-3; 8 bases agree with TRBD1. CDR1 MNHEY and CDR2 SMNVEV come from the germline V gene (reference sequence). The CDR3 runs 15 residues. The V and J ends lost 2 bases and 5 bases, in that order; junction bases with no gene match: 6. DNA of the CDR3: TGTGCCAGCAGTTTACGAGACAGGGGAGGAGATACGCAGTATTTT. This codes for CASSLRDRGGDTQYF.

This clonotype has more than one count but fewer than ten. CDR3 sequence: CASSVEGWVNQPQHF. The CDR3, as DNA: TGTGCCAGCAGCGTAGAGGGGTGGGTCAATCAGCCCCAGCATTTT. The chain links TRBV9 to TRBJ1-5; possible D gene TRBD1, 5 bases. Germline CDR1 is SGDLS and CDR2 is YYNGEE. The CDR3 consists of 15 residues. V was clipped by 0 bases and J by 3 bases, with 10 bases between them.

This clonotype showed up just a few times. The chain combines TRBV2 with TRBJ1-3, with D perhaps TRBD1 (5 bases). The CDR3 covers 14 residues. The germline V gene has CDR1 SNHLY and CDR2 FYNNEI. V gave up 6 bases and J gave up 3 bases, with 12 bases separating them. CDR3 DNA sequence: TGTGCCAGCAGCGCGGCTGGGGGTGGAAACACCATATATTTT. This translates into CASSAAGGGNTIYF.

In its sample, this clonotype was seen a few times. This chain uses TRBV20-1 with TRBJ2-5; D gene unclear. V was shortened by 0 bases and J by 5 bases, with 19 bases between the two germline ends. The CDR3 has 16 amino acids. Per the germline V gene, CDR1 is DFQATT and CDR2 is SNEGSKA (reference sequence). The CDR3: CSARDPDGARPETQYF. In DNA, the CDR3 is TGCAGTGCTAGAGATCCTGACGGAGCCCGTCCCGAGACCCAGTACTTC.

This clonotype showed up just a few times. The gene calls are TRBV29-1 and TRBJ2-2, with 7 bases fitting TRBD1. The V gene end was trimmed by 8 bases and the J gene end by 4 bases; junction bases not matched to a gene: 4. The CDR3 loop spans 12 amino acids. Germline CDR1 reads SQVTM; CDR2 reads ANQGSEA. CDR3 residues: CSSTGFTGELFF. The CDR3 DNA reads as TGCAGCTCGACAGGGTTCACCGGGGAGCTGTTTTTT.

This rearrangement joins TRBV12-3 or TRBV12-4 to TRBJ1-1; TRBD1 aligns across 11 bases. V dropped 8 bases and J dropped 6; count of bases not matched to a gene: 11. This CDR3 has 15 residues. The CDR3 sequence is CASSRSGQGAAEAFF. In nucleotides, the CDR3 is TGTGCCAGCTCAAGGTCTGGACAGGGGGCGGCTGAAGCTTTCTTT.

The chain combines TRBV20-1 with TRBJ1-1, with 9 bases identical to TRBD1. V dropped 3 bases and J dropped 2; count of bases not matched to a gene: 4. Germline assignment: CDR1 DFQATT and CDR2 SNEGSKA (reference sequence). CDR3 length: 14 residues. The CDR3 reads CSARKGQGNTEAFF. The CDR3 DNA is TGCAGTGCTAGGAAGGGACAGGGTAACACTGAAGCTTTCTTT.

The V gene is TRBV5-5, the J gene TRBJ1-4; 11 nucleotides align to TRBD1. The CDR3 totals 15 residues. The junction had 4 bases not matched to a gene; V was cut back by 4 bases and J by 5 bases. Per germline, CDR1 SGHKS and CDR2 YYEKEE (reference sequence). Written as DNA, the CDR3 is TGTGCCAGCAGCGCCGGGACAGGGGGAAATGAAAAACTGTTTTTT. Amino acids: CASSAGTGGNEKLFF. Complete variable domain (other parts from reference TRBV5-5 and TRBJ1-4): DAGVTQSPTHLIKTRGQQVTLRCSPISGHKSVSWYQQVLGQGPQFIFQYYEKEERGRGNFPDRFSARQFPNYSSELNVNALLLGDSALYLCASSAGTGGNEKLFFGSGTQLSVL.

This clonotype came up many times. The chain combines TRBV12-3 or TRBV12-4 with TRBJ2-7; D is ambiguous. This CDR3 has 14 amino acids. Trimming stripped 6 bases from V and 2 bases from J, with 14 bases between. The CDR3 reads CASRYDGEAYEQYF. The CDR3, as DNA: TGTGCCAGCAGATACGACGGAGAAGCCTACGAGCAGTACTTC.

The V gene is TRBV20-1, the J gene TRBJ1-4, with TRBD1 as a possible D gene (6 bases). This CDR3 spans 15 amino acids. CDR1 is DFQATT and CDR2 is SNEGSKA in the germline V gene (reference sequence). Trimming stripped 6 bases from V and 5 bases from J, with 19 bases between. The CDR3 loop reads CSARPGAHWNEKLFF. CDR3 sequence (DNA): TGCAGTGCCCGTCCAGGGGCCCACTGGAATGAAAAACTGTTTTTT.

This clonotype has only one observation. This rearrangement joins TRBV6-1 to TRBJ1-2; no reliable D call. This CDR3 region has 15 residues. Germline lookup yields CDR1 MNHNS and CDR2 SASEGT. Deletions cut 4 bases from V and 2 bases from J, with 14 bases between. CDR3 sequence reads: CASSAISQGNYGYTF. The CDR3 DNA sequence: TGTGCCAGCAGTGCAATCAGTCAAGGAAACTATGGCTACACCTTC.

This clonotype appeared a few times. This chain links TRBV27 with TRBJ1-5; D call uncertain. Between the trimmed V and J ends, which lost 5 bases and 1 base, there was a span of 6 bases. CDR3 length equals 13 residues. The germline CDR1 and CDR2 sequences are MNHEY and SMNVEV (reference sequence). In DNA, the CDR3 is TGTGCCAGCAGTACCACAAGCAATCAGCCCCAGCATTTT. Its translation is CASSTTSNQPQHF.

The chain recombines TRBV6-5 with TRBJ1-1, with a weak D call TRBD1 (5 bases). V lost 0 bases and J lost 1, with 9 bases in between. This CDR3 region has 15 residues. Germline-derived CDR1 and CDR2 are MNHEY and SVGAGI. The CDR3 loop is CASSYSIRGNTEAFF. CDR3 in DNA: TGTGCCAGCAGTTACTCGATTAGGGGGAACACTGAAGCTTTCTTT.

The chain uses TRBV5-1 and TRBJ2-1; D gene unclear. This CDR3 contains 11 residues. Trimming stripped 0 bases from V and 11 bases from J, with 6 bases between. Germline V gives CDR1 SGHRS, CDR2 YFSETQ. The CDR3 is CASSLVDKQFF. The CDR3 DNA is TGCGCCAGCAGCTTGGTTGATAAGCAGTTCTTC.

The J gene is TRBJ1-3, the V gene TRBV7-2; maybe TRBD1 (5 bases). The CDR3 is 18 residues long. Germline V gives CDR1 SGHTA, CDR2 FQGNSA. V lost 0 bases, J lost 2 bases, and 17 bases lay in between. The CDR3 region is CASSLAGRVPIAGNTIYF. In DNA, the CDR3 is TGTGCCAGCAGCTTAGCGGGCAGGGTTCCCATCGCTGGAAACACCATATATTTT.

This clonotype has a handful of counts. Here the CDR3 reads CASSLQDRNTEAFF. The CDR3 DNA sequence: TGTGCCAGCTCACTCCAAGACAGAAACACTGAAGCTTTCTTT. The chain carries TRBV18 and TRBJ1-1; tentative D call: TRBD1 (5 bases). V lost 4 bases to trimming and J lost 2 bases, with 11 bases between them. The CDR3 consists of 14 residues. CDR1 is KGHSH and CDR2 is LQKENI in the germline V gene. Using reference TRBV18 and TRBJ1-1 for the parts outside the CDR3, the full variable domain is NAGVMQNPRHLVRRRGQEARLRCSPMKGHSHVYWYRQLPEEGLKFMVYLQKENIIDESGMPKERFSAEFPKEGPSILRIQQVVRGDSAAYFCASSLQDRNTEAFFGQGTRLTVV.

The CDR3 is CASSFGSPEINEQFF. The CDR3 DNA sequence: TGTGCCAGCAGTTTCGGAAGTCCGGAGATCAATGAGCAGTTCTTC. The chain has TRBV6-2 or TRBV6-3 and TRBJ2-1, with D unresolved. The V gene lost 4 bases and the J gene lost 6 bases, with 16 bases spanning the gap. The CDR3 totals 15 residues. Germline assignment: CDR1 MNHEY and CDR2 SVGEGT.

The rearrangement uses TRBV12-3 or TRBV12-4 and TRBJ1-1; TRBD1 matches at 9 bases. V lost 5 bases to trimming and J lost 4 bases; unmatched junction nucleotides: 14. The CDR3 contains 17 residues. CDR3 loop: CASSPLPGQGKSTEAFF. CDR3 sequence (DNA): TGTGCCAGCAGTCCACTGCCGGGACAGGGAAAAAGCACTGAAGCTTTCTTT.

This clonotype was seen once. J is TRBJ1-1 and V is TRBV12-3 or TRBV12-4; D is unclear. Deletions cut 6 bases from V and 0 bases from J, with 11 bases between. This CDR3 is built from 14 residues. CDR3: CASSRGEMNTEAFF. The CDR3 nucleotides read TGTGCCAGCAGCCGTGGAGAGATGAACACTGAAGCTTTCTTT.

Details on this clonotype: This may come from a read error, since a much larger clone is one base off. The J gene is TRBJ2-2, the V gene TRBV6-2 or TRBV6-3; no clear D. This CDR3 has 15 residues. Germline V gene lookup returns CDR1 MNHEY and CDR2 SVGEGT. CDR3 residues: CASKAPPENTVELFF. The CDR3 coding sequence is TGTGCCAGCAAGGCCCCGCCCGAGAACACCGTGGAGCTGTTTTTT.

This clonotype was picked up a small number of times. CDR3 protein: CSAPSTDLYGYTF. CDR3 nucleotides: TGCAGTGCTCCGTCGACAGACCTCTATGGCTACACCTTC. V gene TRBV20-1 combines with J gene TRBJ1-2, with D perhaps matching TRBD1 (5 bases). Trimming pared 5 bases from V and 4 bases from J, leaving 14 bases between. The CDR3 totals 13 residues. Germline V lookup: CDR1 DFQATT, CDR2 SNEGSKA (reference sequence).

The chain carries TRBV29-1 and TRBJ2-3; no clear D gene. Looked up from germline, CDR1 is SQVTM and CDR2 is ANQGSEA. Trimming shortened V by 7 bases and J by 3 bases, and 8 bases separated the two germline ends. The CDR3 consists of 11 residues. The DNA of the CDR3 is TGCAGCGCTATATTGACAGATACGCAGTATTTT. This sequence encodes CSAILTDTQYF.

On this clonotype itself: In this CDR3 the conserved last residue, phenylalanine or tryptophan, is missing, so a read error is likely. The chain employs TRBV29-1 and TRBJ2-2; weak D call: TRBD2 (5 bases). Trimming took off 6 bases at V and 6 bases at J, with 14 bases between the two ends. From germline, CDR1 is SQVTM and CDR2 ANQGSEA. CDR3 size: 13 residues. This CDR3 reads CSVPGMTPGELFS. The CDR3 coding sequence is TGCAGCGTCCCCGGGATGACGCCCGGGGAGCTGTTTTCT.

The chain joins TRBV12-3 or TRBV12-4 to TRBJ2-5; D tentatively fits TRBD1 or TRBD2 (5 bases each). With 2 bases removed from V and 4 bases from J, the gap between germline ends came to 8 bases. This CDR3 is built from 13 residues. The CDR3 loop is CASSLSGRETQYF. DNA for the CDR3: TGTGCCAGCAGTTTATCAGGGAGAGAGACCCAGTACTTC.

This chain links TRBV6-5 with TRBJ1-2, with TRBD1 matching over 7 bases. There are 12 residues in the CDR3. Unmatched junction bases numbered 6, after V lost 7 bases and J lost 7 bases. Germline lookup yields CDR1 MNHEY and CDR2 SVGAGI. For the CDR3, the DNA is TGTGCCAGCAACAAGTACAGGGGTGGCTACACCTTC. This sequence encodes CASNKYRGGYTF.

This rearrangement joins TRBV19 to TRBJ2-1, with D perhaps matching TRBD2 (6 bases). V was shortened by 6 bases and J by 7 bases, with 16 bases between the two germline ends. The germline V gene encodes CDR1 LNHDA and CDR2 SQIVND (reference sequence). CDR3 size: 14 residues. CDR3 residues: CASRDLSRENEQFF. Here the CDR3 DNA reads TGTGCCAGTAGGGACCTGTCTCGGGAGAATGAGCAGTTCTTC.

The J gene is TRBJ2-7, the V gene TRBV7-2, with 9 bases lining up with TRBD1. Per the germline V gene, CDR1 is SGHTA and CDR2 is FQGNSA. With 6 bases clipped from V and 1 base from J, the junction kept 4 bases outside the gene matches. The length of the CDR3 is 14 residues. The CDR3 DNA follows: TGTGCCAGCAGTATAGACAGGGGGTCCTACGAGCAGTACTTC. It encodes CASSIDRGSYEQYF. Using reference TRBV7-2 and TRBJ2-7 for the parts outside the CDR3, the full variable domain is GAGVSQSPSNKVTEKGKDVELRCDPISGHTALYWYRQSLGQGLEFLIYFQGNSAPDKSGLPSDRFSAERTGGSVSTLTIQRTQQEDSAVYLCASSIDRGSYEQYFGPGTRLTVT.

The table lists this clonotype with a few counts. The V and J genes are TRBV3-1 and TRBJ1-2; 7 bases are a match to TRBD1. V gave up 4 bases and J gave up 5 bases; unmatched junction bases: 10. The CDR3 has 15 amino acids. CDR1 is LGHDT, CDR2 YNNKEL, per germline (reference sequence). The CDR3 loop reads CASSLRTGSAYGYTF. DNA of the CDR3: TGTGCCAGCAGCCTCCGGACAGGCTCCGCTTATGGCTACACCTTC.